This T cell receptor (beta chain) was recovered during a study of CD8+ T cells in alopecia areata. The CDR3 runs to 15 residues. The germline gives CDR1 SGHNT, CDR2 YYREEE (reference sequence). Trimming at V came to 0 bases and at J to 8 bases, leaving 7 bases not matched to a gene. Sample treatment: oral pan-JAK inhibitor, 5-10 mg twice daily. Alopecia areata patients gave lesional scalp punch biopsies and peripheral blood samples. RNA was extracted and reverse transcribed into cDNA as the sequencing template. The data were produced by immunoSEQ multiplex PCR, yet TCRdb's version contains in-frame clones alone and is incomplete. Of over 200,000 clones listed, over 60% are singletons. Regarding this clone: Its antigen is unidentified.

Overall study results and limits: Clonality was higher in lesional than normal scalp, especially in alopecia totalis/universalis. There were many expanded lesional clones persisting in scalp and blood during tofacitinib. Under tofacitinib, fewer expanded CD8+ clones appeared among the top 100 scalp clones.

This receptor was taken from a human donor with alopecia areata. Sequencing was performed on CD4+ T cells sorted from blood, taken at week 4, from a patient treated with tofacitinib. The V call is TRBV5-4, the J call TRBJ1-2; TRBD1 agrees at 10 bases. CDR3 region: CASSLAGTGVGGYTF. Here the CDR3 DNA reads TGTGCCAGCAGCTTGGCAGGGACAGGGGTGGGCGGCTACACCTTC.